This entry is about one TCR beta chain. Its antigen is undetermined. This entry comes from a study of T cells in Graves' hyperthyroidism and ophthalmopathy. Authors of the study amplified TCR beta CDR3 regions from RNA transcripts. The HTBI primer set was used in a first-round RT-PCR of the TCR CDR3. One entry per CDR3 protein, called by TCRdb with MiXCR from the multiplex PCR reads. The sample yields some 720,000 distinct CDR3 sequences, about a sixth seen once. Patients aged 18 to 65 had newly diagnosed hyperthyroidism lasting under 2 months. The germline V gene encodes CDR1 MNHEY and CDR2 SMNVEV (reference sequence). The CDR3 covers 15 residues. Deletions cut 2 bases from V and 6 bases from J, with 13 bases between. Study-wide points: Prediction of ophthalmopathy progression came a median roughly 6.4 months pre-onset. From stable hyperthyroidism, ophthalmopathy was separated by a 13 V-J model.

The rearrangement links TRBV27 to TRBJ2-2; TRBD2 might be the D (5 bases). Sample: blood. This TCR came from a young man with Graves' hyperthyroidism. The CDR3 nucleotides are TGTGCCAGCAGTTTAGGCGGGCTGATGGCCGGGGAGCTGTTTTTT. It encodes CASSLGGLMAGELFF.